A selection of T cell receptor beta chains follows, all from one sample in a study of CD8+ T cells in alopecia areata. Measured with immunoSEQ multiplex PCR; TCRdb has only the in-frame clones, and not every one. The repertoire holds under 200,000 clones, under 70% seen once, with 0.75% to 0.95% in the top ten. The sample consisted of CD4+ T cells sorted from blood, taken at week 4, from a patient treated with tofacitinib. The receptors were sampled from a human donor with alopecia areata. CDR3s include the opening cysteine and the closing phenylalanine or tryptophan. The D gene is left open where the match is weak. Clone size is stated in some rows and not others, as once, few, many or a class when expanded.

NA	NA	TRBV9	TRBJ2-5	TGTGCCAGCAGCTCGTATTCTGAGGAGACCCAGTACTTC	CASSSYSEETQYF
NA	NA	TRBV6-5	TRBJ2-5	TGTGCCAGCAGCTGGACAGCCCAAGAGACCCAGTACTTC	CASSWTAQETQYF
once	TRBD2	TRBV6-5	TRBJ2-1	TGTGCCACCCGGACTAGCGGCATAAATGAGCAGTTCTTC	CATRTSGINEQFF
NA	NA	TRBV4-1	TRBJ2-1	TGCGCCAGCAGCCTCCTTGGGGGGGACATCTCCTACAATGAGCAGTTCTTC	CASSLLGGDISYNEQFF
NA	NA	TRBV27	TRBJ2-7	TGTGCCAGCAGTTTGGCCGGCCCGCCTTACGAGCAGTACTTC	CASSLAGPPYEQYF
once	TRBD2	TRBV18	TRBJ2-3	TGTGCCAGCTCACCCGAGCGGGGGAGCGATACGCAGTATTTT	CASSPERGSDTQYF
NA	NA	TRBV15	TRBJ1-1	TGTGCCACCAGCTGGGGGGCGAACACTGAAGCTTTCTTT	CATSWGANTEAFF
NA	NA	TRBV2	TRBJ2-7	TGTGCCAGCAGAGTGGAGGGCTCCTACGAGCAGTACTTC	CASRVEGSYEQYF
NA	TRBD1	TRBV4-3	TRBJ1-4	TGCGCCAGCAGCACAGACAGGGGGCGGGATGAAAAACTGTTTTTT	CASSTDRGRDEKLFF
once	TRBD1	TRBV29-1	TRBJ1-2	TGCAGCGTTGGTTGGACAGGGGAAGGCTACACCTTC	CSVGWTGEGYTF
few	NA	TRBV7-9	TRBJ2-5	TGTGCCAGCTCATCGTACCAAGAGACCCAGTACTTC	CASSSYQETQYF
NA	NA	TRBV30	TRBJ2-2	TGTGCCTGGAGAGGGCCCCCCACCGGGGAGCTGTTTTTT	CAWRGPPTGELFF
NA	NA	TRBV30	TRBJ1-5	TGTGCCTGGAAACCACCGGGGGCAGGGAATCAGCCCCAGCATTTT	CAWKPPGAGNQPQHF
NA	NA	TRBV30	TRBJ1-1	TGTGCCTGGAATTTAGAAATGAACACTGAAGCTTTCTTT	CAWNLEMNTEAFF
few	NA	TRBV2	TRBJ1-2	TGTGCCAGCACCGCGTCGGAGGATGGCTACACCTTC	CASTASEDGYTF
NA	NA	TRBV30	TRBJ1-1	TGTGCCTGGAACCGCGGGCCAGGGTTAACGGCACTTGGAACTGAAGCTTTCTTT	CAWNRGPGLTALGTEAFF
NA	NA	TRBV27	TRBJ1-2	TGTGCCAGCAGTTTTCAGGGATATGGCTACACCTTC	CASSFQGYGYTF
NA	NA	TRBV7-6	TRBJ1-2	TGTGCCAGCAGCTTAGCGCAGGGGAATGGCTACACCTTC	CASSLAQGNGYTF
NA	TRBD2	TRBV9	TRBJ2-7	TGTGCCAGCAGCGTCTTAGCGGGGGACTCCTACGAGCAGTACTTC	CASSVLAGDSYEQYF
NA	TRBD1	TRBV2	TRBJ2-1	TGTGCCAGCACAAGGGACAGGGCTGACAATGAGCAGTTCTTC	CASTRDRADNEQFF
NA	TRBD1	TRBV25-1	TRBJ2-1	TGTGCCAGCAGTGAGGACAGGGCCAGAACCCACAATGAGCAGTTCTTC	CASSEDRARTHNEQFF
NA	TRBD2	TRBV9	TRBJ2-6	TGTGCCAGCAGCCAGACTAGCGGGAAGGCTGGGGCCAACGTCCTGACTTTC	CASSQTSGKAGANVLTF
few	TRBD1	TRBV27	TRBJ2-7	TGTGCCAGCAGTCTAAGGGACAGCACCGTGCAGTACTTC	CASSLRDSTVQYF
NA	NA	TRBV18	TRBJ2-1	TGTGCCAGCTCACCACTAGCTCGGGACCTTGATGAGCAGTTCTTC	CASSPLARDLDEQFF